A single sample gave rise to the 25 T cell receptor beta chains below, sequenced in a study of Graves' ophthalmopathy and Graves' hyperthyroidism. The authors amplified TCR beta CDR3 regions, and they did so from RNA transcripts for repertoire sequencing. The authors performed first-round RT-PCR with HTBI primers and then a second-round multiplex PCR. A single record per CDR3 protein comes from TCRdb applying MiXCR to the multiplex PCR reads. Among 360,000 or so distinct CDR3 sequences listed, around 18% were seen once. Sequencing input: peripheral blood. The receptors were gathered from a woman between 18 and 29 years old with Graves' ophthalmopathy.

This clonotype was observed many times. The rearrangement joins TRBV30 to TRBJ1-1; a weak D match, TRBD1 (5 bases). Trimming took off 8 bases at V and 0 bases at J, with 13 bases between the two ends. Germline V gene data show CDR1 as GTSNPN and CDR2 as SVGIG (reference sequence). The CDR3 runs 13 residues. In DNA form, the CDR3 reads TGTGCCGGACTAGGGGTCATGAACACTGAAGCTTTCTTT. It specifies CAGLGVMNTEAFF.

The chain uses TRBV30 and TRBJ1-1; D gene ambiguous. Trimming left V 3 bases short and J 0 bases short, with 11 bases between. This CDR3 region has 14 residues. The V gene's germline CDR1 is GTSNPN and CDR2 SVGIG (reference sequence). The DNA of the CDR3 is TGTGCCTGGAGGTTTGGAGACCTGAACACTGAAGCTTTCTTT. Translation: CAWRFGDLNTEAFF.

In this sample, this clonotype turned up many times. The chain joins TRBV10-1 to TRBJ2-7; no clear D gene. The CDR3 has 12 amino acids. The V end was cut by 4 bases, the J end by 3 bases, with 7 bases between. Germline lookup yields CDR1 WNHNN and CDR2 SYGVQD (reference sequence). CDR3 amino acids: CASSGGLYEQYF. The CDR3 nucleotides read TGCGCCAGCAGTGGGGGTCTCTACGAGCAGTACTTC.

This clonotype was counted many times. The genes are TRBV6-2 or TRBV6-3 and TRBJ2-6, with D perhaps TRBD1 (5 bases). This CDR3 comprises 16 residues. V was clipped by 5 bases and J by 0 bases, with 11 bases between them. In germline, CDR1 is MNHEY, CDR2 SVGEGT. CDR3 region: CASSHTGSSGANVLTF. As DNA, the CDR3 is TGTGCCAGCAGTCATACAGGAAGCTCTGGGGCCAACGTCCTGACTTTC.

CDR3 protein: CASSLGREGGSRSEQYF. Written as DNA, the CDR3 is TGTGCCAGCAGTTTAGGTCGAGAGGGCGGTAGTAGGAGCGAGCAGTACTTC. This chain links TRBV27 with TRBJ2-7; D possibly corresponds to TRBD2 (5 bases). The CDR3 is 17 amino acids. The V gene's germline CDR1 is MNHEY and CDR2 SMNVEV (reference sequence). Trimming removed 2 bases at V and 6 bases at J, with 23 bases between.

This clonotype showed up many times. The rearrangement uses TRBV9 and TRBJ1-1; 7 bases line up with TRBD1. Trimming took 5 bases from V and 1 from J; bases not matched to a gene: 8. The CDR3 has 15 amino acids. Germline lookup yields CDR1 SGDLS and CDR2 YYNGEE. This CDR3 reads CASRAQTGKNTEAFF. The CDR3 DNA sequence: TGTGCCAGCAGAGCTCAGACAGGGAAGAACACTGAAGCTTTCTTT.

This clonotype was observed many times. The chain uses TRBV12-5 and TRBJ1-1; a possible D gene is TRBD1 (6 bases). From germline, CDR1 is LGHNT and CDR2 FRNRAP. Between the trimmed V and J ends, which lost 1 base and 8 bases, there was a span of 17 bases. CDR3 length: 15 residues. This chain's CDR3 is CASGLGRSGGDEAFF. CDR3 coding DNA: TGTGCTAGTGGTTTGGGCCGCTCCGGGGGCGACGAAGCTTTCTTT. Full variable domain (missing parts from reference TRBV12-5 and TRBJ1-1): DARVTQTPRHKVTEMGQEVTMRCQPILGHNTVFWYRQTMMQGLELLAYFRNRAPLDDSGMPKDRFSAEMPDATLATLKIQPSEPRDSAVYFCASGLGRSGGDEAFFGQGTRLTVV.

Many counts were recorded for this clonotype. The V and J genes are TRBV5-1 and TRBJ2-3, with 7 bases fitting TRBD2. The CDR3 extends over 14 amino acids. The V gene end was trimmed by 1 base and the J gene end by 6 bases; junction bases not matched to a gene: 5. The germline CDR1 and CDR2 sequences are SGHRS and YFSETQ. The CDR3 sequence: CASSLYSGRDTQYF. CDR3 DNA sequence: TGCGCCAGCAGCTTGTATTCCGGGAGGGATACGCAGTATTTT.

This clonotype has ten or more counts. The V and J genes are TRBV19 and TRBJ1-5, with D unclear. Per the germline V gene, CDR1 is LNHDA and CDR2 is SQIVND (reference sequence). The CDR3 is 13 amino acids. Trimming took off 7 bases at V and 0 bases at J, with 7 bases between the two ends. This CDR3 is CASKVNSNQPQHF. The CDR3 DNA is TGTGCCAGTAAAGTTAATAGCAATCAGCCCCAGCATTTT. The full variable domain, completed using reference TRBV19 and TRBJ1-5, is DGGITQSPKYLFRKEGQNVTLSCEQNLNHDAMYWYRQDPGQGLRLIYYSQIVNDFQKGDIAEGYSVSREKKESFPLTVTSAQKNPTAFYLCASKVNSNQPQHFGDGTRLSIL.

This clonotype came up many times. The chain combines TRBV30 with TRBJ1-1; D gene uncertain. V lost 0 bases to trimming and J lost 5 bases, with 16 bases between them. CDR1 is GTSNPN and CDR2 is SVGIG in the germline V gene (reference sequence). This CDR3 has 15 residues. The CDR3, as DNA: TGTGCCTGGAGTGTACAGTGGGGTCCGAGGACTGAAGCTTTCTTT. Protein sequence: CAWSVQWGPRTEAFF. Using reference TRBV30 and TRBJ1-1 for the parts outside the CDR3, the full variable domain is SQTIHQWPATLVQPVGSPLSLECTVEGTSNPNLYWYRQAAGRGLQLLFYSVGIGQISSEVPQNLSASRPQDRQFILSSKKLLLSDSGFYLCAWSVQWGPRTEAFFGQGTRLTVV.

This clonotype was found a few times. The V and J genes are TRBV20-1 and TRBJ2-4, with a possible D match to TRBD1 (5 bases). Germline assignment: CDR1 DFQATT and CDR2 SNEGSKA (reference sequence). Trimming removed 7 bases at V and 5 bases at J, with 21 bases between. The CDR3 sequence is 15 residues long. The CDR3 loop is CSVPLGRPSQNIQYF. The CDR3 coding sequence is TGCAGTGTACCCCTGGGGCGGCCCTCTCAAAACATTCAGTACTTC.

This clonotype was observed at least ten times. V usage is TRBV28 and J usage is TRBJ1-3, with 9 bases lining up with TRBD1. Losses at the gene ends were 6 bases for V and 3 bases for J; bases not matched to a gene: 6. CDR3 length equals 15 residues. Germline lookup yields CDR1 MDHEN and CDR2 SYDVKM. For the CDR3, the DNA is TGTGCCAGCAGCTCACCGGGACAGGGTGGAAACACCATATATTTT. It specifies CASSSPGQGGNTIYF.

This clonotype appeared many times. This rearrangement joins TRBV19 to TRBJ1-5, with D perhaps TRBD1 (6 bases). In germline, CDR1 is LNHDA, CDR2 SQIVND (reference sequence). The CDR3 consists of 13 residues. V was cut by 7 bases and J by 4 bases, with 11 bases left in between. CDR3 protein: CASNRVSNQPQHF. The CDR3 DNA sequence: TGTGCCAGTAACAGGGTTTCAAATCAGCCCCAGCATTTT.

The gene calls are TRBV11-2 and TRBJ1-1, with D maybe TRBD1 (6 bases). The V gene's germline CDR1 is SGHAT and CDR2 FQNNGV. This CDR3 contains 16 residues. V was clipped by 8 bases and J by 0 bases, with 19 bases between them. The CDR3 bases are TGTGCCAGCGGGAAACAGGGTTACAACATGAACACTGAAGCTTTCTTT. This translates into CASGKQGYNMNTEAFF.

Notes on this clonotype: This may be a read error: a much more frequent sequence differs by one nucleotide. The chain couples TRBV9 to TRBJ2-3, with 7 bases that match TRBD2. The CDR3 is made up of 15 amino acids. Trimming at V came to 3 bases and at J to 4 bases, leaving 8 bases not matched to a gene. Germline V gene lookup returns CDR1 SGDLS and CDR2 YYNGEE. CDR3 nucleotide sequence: TGTGCCAGCAGCGAGGGAGCGGGACTCGCAGATACGCAGTATTTT. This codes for CASSEGAGLADTQYF.

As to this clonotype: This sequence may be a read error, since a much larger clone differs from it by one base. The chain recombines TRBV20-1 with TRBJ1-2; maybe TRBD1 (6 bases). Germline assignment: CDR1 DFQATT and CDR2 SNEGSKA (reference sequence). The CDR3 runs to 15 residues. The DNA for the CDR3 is TGCACCTACTTCTCCGGCAGGGGCCCGGGGGGTGGCTGCACCTTC. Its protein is CTYFSGRGPGGGCTF.

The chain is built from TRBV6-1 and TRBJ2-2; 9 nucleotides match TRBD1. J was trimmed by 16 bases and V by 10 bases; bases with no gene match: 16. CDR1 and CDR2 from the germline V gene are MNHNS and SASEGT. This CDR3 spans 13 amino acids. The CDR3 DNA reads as TGTGCCATCGACAGGGGGAACACCGGGGGGCCGTTTTTT. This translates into CAIDRGNTGGPFF.

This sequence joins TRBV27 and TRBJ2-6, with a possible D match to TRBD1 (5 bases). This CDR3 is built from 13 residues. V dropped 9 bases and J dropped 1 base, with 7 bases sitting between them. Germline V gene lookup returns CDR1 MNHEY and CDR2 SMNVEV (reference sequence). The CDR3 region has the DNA TGTGCCAGTAAGGGGTCTGGGGCCAACGTCCTGACTTTC. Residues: CASKGSGANVLTF.

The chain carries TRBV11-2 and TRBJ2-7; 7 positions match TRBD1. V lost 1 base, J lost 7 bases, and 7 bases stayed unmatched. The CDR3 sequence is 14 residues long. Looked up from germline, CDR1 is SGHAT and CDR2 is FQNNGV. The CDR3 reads CASSLVTGAGEQYF. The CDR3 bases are TGTGCCAGCAGCTTAGTCACAGGGGCGGGTGAGCAGTACTTC.

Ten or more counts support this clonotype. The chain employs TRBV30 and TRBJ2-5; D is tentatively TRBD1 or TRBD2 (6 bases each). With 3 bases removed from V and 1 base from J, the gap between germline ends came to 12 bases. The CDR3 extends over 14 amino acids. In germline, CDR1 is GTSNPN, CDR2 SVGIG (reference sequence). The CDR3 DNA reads TGTGCCTGGAGCCAACAGGGACTCCAAGAGACCCAGTACTTC. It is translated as CAWSQQGLQETQYF. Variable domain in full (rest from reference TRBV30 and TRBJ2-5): SQTIHQWPATLVQPVGSPLSLECTVEGTSNPNLYWYRQAAGRGLQLLFYSVGIGQISSEVPQNLSASRPQDRQFILSSKKLLLSDSGFYLCAWSQQGLQETQYFGPGTRLLVL.

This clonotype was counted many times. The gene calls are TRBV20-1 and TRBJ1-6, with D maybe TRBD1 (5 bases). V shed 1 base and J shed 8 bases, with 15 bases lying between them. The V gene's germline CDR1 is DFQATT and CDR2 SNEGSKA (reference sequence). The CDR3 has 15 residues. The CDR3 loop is CSARGAGRVDSPLHF. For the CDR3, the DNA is TGCAGTGCTAGAGGTGCGGGCAGGGTCGATTCACCCCTCCACTTT.

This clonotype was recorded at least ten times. The CDR3: CASSLPPVARGDGEQYF. The DNA for the CDR3 is TGTGCCAGCAGCTTACCTCCTGTCGCCAGGGGAGATGGCGAGCAGTACTTC. The J gene is TRBJ2-7, the V gene TRBV11-2; D is perhaps TRBD1 (6 bases). The CDR3 sequence is 17 residues long. Trimming took off 2 bases at V and 6 bases at J, with 23 bases between the two ends. Germline assignment: CDR1 SGHAT and CDR2 FQNNGV.

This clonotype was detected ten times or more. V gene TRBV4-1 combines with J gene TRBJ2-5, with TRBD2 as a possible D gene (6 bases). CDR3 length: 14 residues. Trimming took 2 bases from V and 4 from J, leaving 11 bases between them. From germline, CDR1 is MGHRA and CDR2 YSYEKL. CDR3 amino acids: CASSQTVGRETQYF. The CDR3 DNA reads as TGCGCCAGCAGCCAAACTGTCGGGAGAGAGACCCAGTACTTC.

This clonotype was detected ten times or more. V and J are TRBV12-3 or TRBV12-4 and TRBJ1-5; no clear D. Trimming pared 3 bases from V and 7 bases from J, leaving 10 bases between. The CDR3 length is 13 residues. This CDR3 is CASSFRRIQPQHF. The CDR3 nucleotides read TGTGCCAGCAGTTTTCGGCGGATCCAGCCCCAGCATTTT.

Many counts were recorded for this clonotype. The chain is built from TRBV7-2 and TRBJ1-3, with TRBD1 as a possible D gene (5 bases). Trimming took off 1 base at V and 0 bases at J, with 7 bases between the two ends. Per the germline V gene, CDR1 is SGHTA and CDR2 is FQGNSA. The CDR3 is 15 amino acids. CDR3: CASSLGGASGNTIYF. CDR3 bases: TGTGCCAGCAGCTTAGGGGGCGCCTCTGGAAACACCATATATTTT.